Below, 18 T cell receptor beta chains from the same sample are listed, as sequenced in a study of blood T cells in healthy people across ages. With a J-beta primer mix and a sample-barcoded 5' primer, a second PCR ran 7 to 11 cycles. MiXCR, applied by TCRdb to the 5' RACE reads, yields one record per CDR3 protein. In the table there are 700,000 or so distinct CDR3 sequences, 22% of which are singletons. Sequencing was carried out using blood. The receptors come from a man between 65 and 85 years old in good health.

The chain recombines TRBV4-1 with TRBJ2-5; no definite D call. Gene TRBJ2-1 matches the end of the DNA better, so the J call may be wrong. The CDR3 is 12 amino acids. Germline-derived CDR1 and CDR2 are MGHRA and YSYEKL. The CDR3 spells CASSQEENEQFF. Here the CDR3 DNA reads TGCGCCAGCAGCCAAGAGGAGAATGAGCAGTTCTTC.

This clonotype was counted many times. The chain has TRBV3-1 and TRBJ1-4; the D gene is possibly TRBD1 (6 bases). This CDR3 is 16 amino acids long. Germline V gene sequence: CDR1 LGHDT, CDR2 YNNKEL (reference sequence). The V and J ends lost 4 bases and 2 bases respectively, with 14 bases between them. The CDR3 here is CASSLHGGLTNEKLFF. CDR3 bases: TGTGCCAGCAGCCTCCATGGGGGGCTGACTAATGAAAAACTGTTTTTT.

This clonotype appeared a few times. The V gene is TRBV6-1, the J gene TRBJ2-3, with 12 bases aligning to TRBD2. Trimming removed 9 bases from V and 5 bases from J; junction bases left unmatched: 3. Germline CDR1 reads MNHNS; CDR2 reads SASEGT. CDR3 length: 13 residues. CDR3 DNA: TGTGCCAGTCGGACTAGCGGGGAAGATACGCAGTATTTT. It translates to CASRTSGEDTQYF.

This clonotype was observed a few times. This chain joins TRBV3-1 and TRBJ2-1; D uncertain. V was cut by 1 base and J by 0 bases, with 10 bases left in between. The CDR3 totals 16 residues. Germline CDR1 LGHDT, CDR2 YNNKEL (reference sequence). The CDR3 nucleotides are TGTGCCAGCAGCCAAGGGGCTGGGTACTCCTACAATGAGCAGTTCTTC. Its translation is CASSQGAGYSYNEQFF.

This chain uses TRBV7-2 with TRBJ2-3; a possible D gene is TRBD2 (5 bases). The length of the CDR3 is 14 residues. From germline, CDR1 is SGHTA and CDR2 FQGNSA. Trimming removed 5 bases from V and 2 bases from J, with 11 bases in between. This chain's CDR3 is CASSRPGLTDTQYF. The CDR3 nucleotides are TGTGCCAGCAGCCGACCAGGACTCACAGATACGCAGTATTTT.

The CDR3 region is CSATVGQLNSPLHF. The CDR3 DNA reads as TGCAGTGCTACGGTTGGGCAGCTAAATTCACCCCTCCACTTT. The J gene is TRBJ1-6, the V gene TRBV20-1; D ambiguous. V shed 4 bases and J shed 7 bases, with 14 bases lying between them. The germline V gene has CDR1 DFQATT and CDR2 SNEGSKA (reference sequence). The CDR3 totals 14 residues.

This clonotype was detected a few times. The chain employs TRBV28 and TRBJ2-1; TRBD1 matches 7 bases. In germline, CDR1 is MDHEN, CDR2 SYDVKM. Trimming at V came to 6 bases and at J to 7 bases, leaving 3 bases not matched to a gene. The CDR3 has 12 residues. The CDR3 region is CASRETGNEQFF. CDR3 nucleotide sequence: TGTGCCAGCAGAGAGACAGGGAATGAGCAGTTCTTC. Full variable domain (rest looked up from reference TRBV28 and TRBJ2-1): DVKVTQSSRYLVKRTGEKVFLECVQDMDHENMFWYRQDPGLGLRLIYFSYDVKMKEKGDIPEGYSVSREKKERFSLILESASTNQTSMYLCASRETGNEQFFGPGTRLTVL.

The table lists this clonotype with many counts. The chain uses TRBV5-5 and TRBJ2-3; TRBD1 aligns across 8 bases. CDR3 size: 16 residues. The ends lost 0 bases at V and 4 bases at J; junction bases unmatched: 7. CDR1 and CDR2 (germline): SGHKS, YYEKEE (reference sequence). The CDR3 spells CASSLGTGSFADTQYF. The CDR3, as DNA: TGTGCCAGCAGCTTGGGGACAGGGAGTTTCGCAGATACGCAGTATTTT.

The chain is built from TRBV15 and TRBJ1-2, with unresolved D. Germline V CDR1 and CDR2: LNHNV, YYDKDF (reference sequence). The CDR3 consists of 15 residues. With 5 bases removed from V and 3 bases from J, the gap between germline ends came to 16 bases. CDR3 DNA sequence: TGTGCCACCAGCGGAATGGGAGGAAGACACTATGGCTACACCTTC. This gives the protein CATSGMGGRHYGYTF.

This clonotype occurred a few times. The junction departs from the called germline gene at one end, perhaps through a read error. The chain uses TRBV5-1 and TRBJ2-5; the D call may be TRBD1 or TRBD2 (5 bases each). Germline loops: CDR1 SGHRS, CDR2 YFSETQ. This CDR3 comprises 12 residues. CDR3 region: CASSLRGDWEFF. The CDR3 region has the DNA TGCGCCAGCAGCTTGAGGGGAGACTGGGAGTTCTTC.

Many counts were recorded for this clonotype. The J gene is TRBJ1-3, the V gene TRBV20-1, with no clear D. The germline V gene encodes CDR1 DFQATT and CDR2 SNEGSKA (reference sequence). The CDR3 consists of 13 residues. The V and J ends lost 1 base and 1 base respectively, with 5 bases between them. The CDR3 region is CSARVGSGNTIYF. CDR3 in DNA: TGCAGTGCTAGAGTGGGTTCTGGAAACACCATATATTTT.

This chain uses TRBV6-6 with TRBJ1-4; D is uncertain. The CDR3 contains 13 residues. Germline CDR1 MNHNY, CDR2 SVGAGI (reference sequence). V was clipped by 7 bases and J by 0 bases, with 6 bases between them. The CDR3 reads CASKDATNEKLFF. The CDR3 coding sequence is TGTGCCAGCAAAGATGCAACTAATGAAAAACTGTTTTTT.

This chain connects TRBV28 to TRBJ2-3; TRBD2 might be the D (6 bases). The CDR3 length is 16 residues. The germline V gene has CDR1 MDHEN and CDR2 SYDVKM. V shed 8 bases and J shed 0 bases, with 18 bases lying between them. Written as DNA, the CDR3 is TGTGCCAGCGTTCCTTCAGCCGGGACTAGCACAGATACGCAGTATTTT. Translation gives CASVPSAGTSTDTQYF. The variable domain in full, with the rest retrieved from reference TRBV28 and TRBJ2-3, is DVKVTQSSRYLVKRTGEKVFLECVQDMDHENMFWYRQDPGLGLRLIYFSYDVKMKEKGDIPEGYSVSREKKERFSLILESASTNQTSMYLCASVPSAGTSTDTQYFGPGTRLTVL.

The chain uses TRBV2 and TRBJ2-3; D gene uncertain. This CDR3 has 12 residues. V lost 7 bases to trimming and J lost 1 base, with 6 bases between them. CDR1 and CDR2 (germline): SNHLY, FYNNEI. CDR3 sequence reads: CASNWGTDTQYF. For the CDR3, the DNA is TGTGCCAGCAACTGGGGCACAGATACGCAGTATTTT.

Only one count was recorded for this clonotype. J is TRBJ2-7 and V is TRBV7-6, with a weak D call TRBD2 (7 bases). Deletions cut 5 bases from V and 3 bases from J, with 20 bases between. The CDR3 extends over 16 amino acids. Germline CDR1 and CDR2: SGHVS and FNYEAQ. The CDR3 DNA sequence: TGTGCCAGCAGCGATGCGCGGGGGCCCCACCTCTACGAGCAGTACTTC. It translates to CASSDARGPHLYEQYF. Variable domain in full (rest from reference TRBV7-6 and TRBJ2-7): GAGVSQSPRYKVTKRGQDVALRCDPISGHVSLYWYRQALGQGPEFLTYFNYEAQQDKSGLPNDRFSAERPEGSISTLTIQRTEQRDSAMYRCASSDARGPHLYEQYFGPGTRLTVT.

This clonotype was recorded a few times. J is TRBJ1-5 and V is TRBV7-2, with D unresolved. Germline V gene lookup returns CDR1 SGHTA and CDR2 FQGNSA. The CDR3 length is 16 residues. V lost 4 bases and J lost 0, with 13 bases in between. The CDR3 loop is CASSSLKRDSNQPQHF. DNA of the CDR3: TGTGCCAGCAGCTCTTTGAAGAGAGATAGCAATCAGCCCCAGCATTTT. The full variable domain, in which reference TRBV7-2 and TRBJ1-5 provide the parts outside the CDR3, is GAGVSQSPSNKVTEKGKDVELRCDPISGHTALYWYRQSLGQGLEFLIYFQGNSAPDKSGLPSDRFSAERTGGSVSTLTIQRTQQEDSAVYLCASSSLKRDSNQPQHFGDGTRLSIL.

The chain joins TRBV29-1 to TRBJ2-7, with D uncertain. The germline V and J ends were trimmed by 6 bases and 0 bases, with 9 bases remaining between them. The CDR3 sequence is 12 residues long. Germline lookup yields CDR1 SQVTM and CDR2 ANQGSEA. CDR3 in DNA: TGCAGCGTCGACACTGACTCCTACGAGCAGTACTTC. Its protein is CSVDTDSYEQYF.

This clonotype turned up a few times. The chain couples TRBV4-1 to TRBJ2-1; D call uncertain. The better agreement between TRBJ2-5 and the DNA end casts doubt on the J call. The CDR3 runs to 14 residues. Germline V CDR1 and CDR2: MGHRA, YSYEKL. The CDR3 sequence: CASSQDLGRETQYF. CDR3 sequence (DNA): TGCGCCAGCAGCCAAGATCTTGGCAGAGAGACCCAGTACTTC.